Below are 9 T cell receptor beta chains sequenced from a single sample in a study of identical twins. MiXCR, applied by TCRdb to the 5' RACE reads, yields one record per CDR3 protein. The data contain around 530,000 distinct CDR3 sequences, 13% to 15% of them singletons. This same sample was also part of a study on yellow fever vaccine responses in identical twins.

The sample was CD4+ T cells sorted from blood. The receptors stem from a woman aged 18-29 years in good health.

The table lists this clonotype with many counts. The chain joins TRBV5-1 to TRBJ2-3; D is unresolved. V dropped 2 bases and J dropped 4 bases, with 8 bases sitting between them. In germline, CDR1 is SGHRS, CDR2 YFSETQ. This CDR3 spans 13 amino acids. The chain's CDR3 is CASSFLGSDTQYF. The CDR3 DNA follows: TGCGCCAGCAGCTTCCTAGGGTCAGATACGCAGTATTTT.

The chain recombines TRBV2 with TRBJ2-7; D may be TRBD2 (6 bases). The CDR3 spans 13 residues. In germline, CDR1 is SNHLY, CDR2 FYNNEI. Trimming pared 2 bases from V and 6 bases from J, leaving 11 bases between. The CDR3 loop is CASSESNGGEQYF. CDR3 nucleotide sequence: TGTGCCAGCAGTGAATCGAACGGGGGCGAGCAGTACTTC.

The chain links TRBV20-1 to TRBJ2-1; the match to TRBD1 covers 8 bases. This CDR3 spans 15 amino acids. Germline assignment: CDR1 DFQATT and CDR2 SNEGSKA (reference sequence). V shed 3 bases, J shed 2 bases, and the junction held 6 bases outside the gene matches. Written as DNA, the CDR3 is TGCAGTGCTAGGGGGACAGGCGGAACCTACAATGAGCAGTTCTTC. Protein product: CSARGTGGTYNEQFF.

This clonotype was counted between two and nine times. The rearrangement links TRBV20-1 to TRBJ2-5, with 11 bases aligning to TRBD2. V dropped 6 bases and J dropped 3; count of bases not matched to a gene: 12. CDR3 length: 16 residues. Germline lookup yields CDR1 DFQATT and CDR2 SNEGSKA (reference sequence). Written as DNA, the CDR3 is TGCAGTGCCTCCGGGGTAGCGGGAGGGTCAGAAGAGACCCAGTACTTC. This translates into CSASGVAGGSEETQYF.

A single count supports this clonotype. This rearrangement joins TRBV20-1 to TRBJ1-5; perhaps TRBD1 as D (5 bases). Trimming left V 3 bases short and J 12 bases short, with 15 bases between. The CDR3 has 12 amino acids. Germline V gene data show CDR1 as DFQATT and CDR2 as SNEGSKA (reference sequence). The CDR3 DNA follows: TGCAGTGCTAGTATATTAGGGGATGACCAGCATTTT. Protein sequence: CSASILGDDQHF.

A few counts support this clonotype. The chain employs TRBV19 and TRBJ2-2; D is unclear. Germline V lookup: CDR1 LNHDA, CDR2 SQIVND (reference sequence). V dropped 1 base and J dropped 4 bases, with 13 bases sitting between them. The CDR3 loop spans 16 amino acids. The CDR3 DNA reads as TGTGCCAGTAGTATAGGCACGGGTATGGGCACCGGGGAGCTGTTTTTT. Translation gives CASSIGTGMGTGELFF.

This clonotype was detected only a few times. The J gene is TRBJ2-1, the V gene TRBV12-3 or TRBV12-4, with D perhaps TRBD1 or TRBD2 (6 bases each). The CDR3 contains 13 residues. The V end was cut by 5 bases, the J end by 10 bases, with 15 bases between. CDR3 in amino acids: CASSPPGGREQFF. As DNA, the CDR3 is TGTGCCAGCAGTCCCCCCGGGGGCCGGGAGCAGTTCTTC.

The rearrangement uses TRBV11-2 and TRBJ2-3; 8 bases align to TRBD2. CDR1 SGHAT and CDR2 FQNNGV come from the germline V gene. J gave up 2 bases and V 3 bases, and 4 bases lay outside the gene matches. The CDR3 extends over 15 amino acids. CDR3 sequence: CASSLGRGDTDTQYF. CDR3 sequence (DNA): TGTGCCAGCAGCTTGGGGCGGGGGGACACAGATACGCAGTATTTT.

The chain joins TRBV28 to TRBJ2-7; 8 bases are shared with TRBD1. The CDR3 loop spans 15 amino acids. Germline V gene lookup returns CDR1 MDHEN and CDR2 SYDVKM. Trimming cost V 5 bases and J 2 bases; bases outside gene matches: 8. The CDR3 region is CASSGQGKGTYEQYF. The CDR3 DNA reads as TGTGCCAGCAGTGGACAGGGAAAGGGAACCTACGAGCAGTACTTC. Together with reference TRBV28 and TRBJ2-7, the CDR3 gives the full variable domain: DVKVTQSSRYLVKRTGEKVFLECVQDMDHENMFWYRQDPGLGLRLIYFSYDVKMKEKGDIPEGYSVSREKKERFSLILESASTNQTSMYLCASSGQGKGTYEQYFGPGTRLTVT.